A single sample gave rise to the 5 T cell receptor beta chains below, sequenced in a study of blood T cell repertoires in COVID-19 (dated by TCRdb to about 2020). Receptors were amplified or captured by the immunoSEQ multiplex PCR assay. This is the immuneACCESS table as TCRdb keeps it, with only in-frame sequences that have V and J called. A part of the clones is gone; compared with another copy, unresolved V genes explain less than half, and the rest is unexplained. A total of about 250,000 clones appear in this sample, 70% to 90% of them only once. Over 1.3% of the sample rests with the top ten. The sample comprised peripheral blood. The receptors stem from an elderly man with acute or convalescent COVID-19.

The J gene is TRBJ1-5, the V gene TRBV7-2; 8 bases are shared with TRBD1. The CDR3 totals 15 residues. The germline V gene has CDR1 SGHTA and CDR2 FQGNSA. The V segment lost 1 base and the J segment 5 bases; nucleotides outside the gene matches: 4. The CDR3 DNA is TGTGCCAGCAGCTTAGGGGGACAGGCCTATCAGCCCCAGCATTTT. This sequence encodes CASSLGGQAYQPQHF.

The rearrangement uses TRBV11-2 and TRBJ1-4; tentatively, D is TRBD1 (6 bases). Per the germline V gene, CDR1 is SGHAT and CDR2 is FQNNGV. The CDR3 is 16 amino acids. V was clipped by 3 bases and J by 0 bases, with 11 bases between them. Here the CDR3 reads CASSFGGLSTNEKLFF. The CDR3 bases are TGTGCCAGCAGCTTCGGGGGGCTTTCAACTAATGAAAAACTGTTTTTT.

The J gene is TRBJ1-5, the V gene TRBV5-5, with D uncertain. Per germline, CDR1 SGHKS and CDR2 YYEKEE (reference sequence). Trimming took off 2 bases at V and 0 bases at J, with 9 bases between the two ends. The CDR3 consists of 15 residues. CDR3 nucleotides: TGTGCCAGCAGCTTATGGACTGTTAGCAATCAGCCCCAGCATTTT. Protein: CASSLWTVSNQPQHF.

This chain joins TRBV9 and TRBJ1-5, with no clear D. Germline V gene lookup returns CDR1 SGDLS and CDR2 YYNGEE. The CDR3 is made up of 16 amino acids. Trimming took 4 bases from V and 3 from J, leaving 17 bases between them. The CDR3 DNA sequence: TGTGCCAGCAGCCTCCTGGGCCCGTCTATCAATCAGCCCCAGCATTTT. Translation: CASSLLGPSINQPQHF.

The J gene is TRBJ2-5, the V gene TRBV7-2, with TRBD1 identical over 11 bases. V dropped 5 bases and J dropped 2; count of bases not matched to a gene: 10. This CDR3 is built from 17 residues. The germline V gene has CDR1 SGHTA and CDR2 FQGNSA. This CDR3 reads CASSPPGGDRGQETQYF. The CDR3 bases are TGTGCCAGCAGCCCCCCAGGTGGGGACAGGGGGCAAGAGACCCAGTACTTC.